Following are 17 T cell receptor beta chains from one sample sequenced in a study of shared clonotypes between healthy human individuals. The assay was immunoSEQ multiplex PCR, and TCRdb's table has in-frame clones only and misses some. Here the sample spans about 490,000 clones, 81% being singletons. The sequenced material came from PBMCs. These receptors came from a woman aged 40 to 50 in good health. Some clones in this sample may be carry-over from other donors' samples.

J is TRBJ2-5 and V is TRBV19; 9 bases match TRBD1. CDR1 is LNHDA, CDR2 SQIVND, per germline (reference sequence). Trimming at V came to 7 bases and at J to 6 bases, leaving 9 bases not matched to a gene. The CDR3 contains 14 residues. The CDR3 DNA is TGTGCCAGTACTCATACAGGGGGCGCGCAGACCCAGTACTTC. Its protein product is CASTHTGGAQTQYF.

Remarks on this clone: A far larger clone is one base from this, pointing to a likely read error. This sample includes further DNA sequences coding for the same CDR3. The gene calls are TRBV6-1 and TRBJ2-7; TRBD1 matches at 8 bases. V was clipped by 3 bases and J by 5 bases; unmatched bases: 9. The germline V gene encodes CDR1 MNHNS and CDR2 SASEGT. This CDR3 comprises 15 residues. CDR3 bases: TGTGCCAGCAGTGAGAGCGGTACAGGGGGTAACGAGCAGTACTTC. Translation gives CASSESGTGGNEQYF.

Turning to this clone: This probably arose from a read error, given a far larger clone one base away. Different DNA sequences within this sample yield the same CDR3. J is TRBJ1-4 and V is TRBV30; no reliable D call. The CDR3 runs to 13 residues. The germline V gene encodes CDR1 GTSNPN and CDR2 SVGIG (reference sequence). In DNA form, the CDR3 reads TGCGCCTGGAGTGTAAACAGCAACGAAAAACTGTTTTTT. Protein: CAWSVNSNEKLFF. The variable domain in full, completed from reference TRBV30 and TRBJ1-4, reads SQTIHQWPATLVQPVGSPLSLECTVEGTSNPNLYWYRQAAGRGLQLLFYSVGIGQISSEVPQNLSASRPQDRQFILSSKKLLLSDSGFYLCAWSVNSNEKLFFGSGTQLSVL.

The V gene is TRBV5-1, the J gene TRBJ2-7, with 9 bases lining up with TRBD1. The germline CDR1 and CDR2 sequences are SGHRS and YFSETQ. J was trimmed by 6 bases and V by 0 bases; bases with no gene match: 4. The CDR3 covers 14 residues. The CDR3 here is CASSLVGTGTEQYF. CDR3 bases: TGCGCCAGCAGCTTGGTTGGGACAGGGACCGAGCAGTACTTC.

Remarks on this clone: One base separates it from a far larger clone, so it is likely a read error. This chain joins TRBV29-1 and TRBJ2-5; D assignment may be TRBD1 or TRBD2 (6 bases each). CDR3 length equals 14 residues. The germline CDR1 and CDR2 sequences are SQVTM and ANQGSEA. The CDR3 here is CSVEDRGTGETLYF. The CDR3 region has the DNA TGCAGCGTTGAAGATAGGGGGACTGGAGAGACCCTGTACTTC.

The rearrangement joins TRBV5-1 to TRBJ2-2; D ambiguous. CDR1 and CDR2 (germline): SGHRS, YFSETQ. Trimming stripped 4 bases from V and 0 bases from J, with 7 bases between. This CDR3 contains 14 residues. The CDR3, as DNA: TGCGCCAGCAGCGTGACTGCGAACACCGGGGAGCTGTTTTTT. Translating it yields CASSVTANTGELFF.

The V gene is TRBV7-9, the J gene TRBJ1-1; D not resolved. Trimming stripped 1 base from V and 0 bases from J, with 6 bases between. The CDR3 spans 14 residues. Germline values: CDR1 SEHNR, CDR2 FQNEAQ (reference sequence). The CDR3 sequence is CASSLVWLNTEAFF. The CDR3 DNA sequence: TGTGCCAGCAGCTTAGTGTGGCTGAACACTGAAGCTTTCTTT.

Worth noting for this clone: A much larger clone lies one base from this, so it may be a read error. The CDR3 DNA reads TGTGCCACCAGCAGAGATAACATGGGGCTTTATGGCTACACCTTC. This translates into CATSRDNMGLYGYTF. The chain recombines TRBV15 with TRBJ1-2; perhaps TRBD1 as D (5 bases). Germline CDR1 reads LNHNV; CDR2 reads YYDKDF (reference sequence). The CDR3 has 15 residues. V lost 0 bases to trimming and J lost 5 bases, with 13 bases between them.

The rearrangement links TRBV19 to TRBJ2-3; perhaps TRBD1 as D (5 bases). The ends were cut back, 7 bases at V and 2 bases at J, with 13 bases in the middle. The germline gives CDR1 LNHDA, CDR2 SQIVND (reference sequence). This CDR3 is built from 14 residues. In DNA form, the CDR3 reads TGTGCCAGTATGTCTTGGGGCCCCACAGATACGCAGTATTTT. Translated, it gives CASMSWGPTDTQYF. The full variable domain, rest sourced from reference TRBV19 and TRBJ2-3, is DGGITQSPKYLFRKEGQNVTLSCEQNLNHDAMYWYRQDPGQGLRLIYYSQIVNDFQKGDIAEGYSVSREKKESFPLTVTSAQKNPTAFYLCASMSWGPTDTQYFGPGTRLTVL.

For this clone: Given a far larger clone just one base away, this is likely a sequencing read error. This specimen includes other DNA sequences encoding the same CDR3. The chain is built from TRBV7-2 and TRBJ2-5, with 12 bases fitting TRBD2. Looked up from germline, CDR1 is SGHTA and CDR2 is FQGNSA. The CDR3 is 15 residues long. CDR3 DNA sequence: TGCGCCAGCAGCCTAGCGGGAGGGGGGCAAGAGACCCAGTACTTC. This sequence encodes CASSLAGGGQETQYF.

This chain connects TRBV5-4 to TRBJ2-7; a possible D gene is TRBD2 (5 bases). Trimming left V 2 bases short and J 2 bases short, with 14 bases between. This CDR3 is built from 15 residues. The germline CDR1 and CDR2 sequences are SGHNT and YYREEE (reference sequence). The CDR3 sequence: CASSLGGGETYEQYF. The CDR3 region has the DNA TGTGCCAGCAGCTTAGGAGGAGGAGAAACCTACGAGCAGTACTTC.

Worth noting for this clone: A far more abundant clone sits one base away, making this likely a read error. CDR3 amino acids: CASRSSYEQFF. In nucleotides, the CDR3 is TGTGCCAGCAGATCCAGCTACGAGCAGTTCTTC. V gene TRBV11-2 combines with J gene TRBJ2-7, with D hard to call. TRBJ2-1 matches the DNA end more closely, so the J call is doubtful. CDR1 SGHAT and CDR2 FQNNGV come from the germline V gene. There are 11 residues in the CDR3.

A note on this clone: One end of the junction is discordant with germline, which a read error may explain. V usage is TRBV13 and J usage is TRBJ2-7; the D gene could be TRBD1 or TRBD2 (5 bases each). Germline V lookup: CDR1 PRHDT, CDR2 FYEKMQ (reference sequence). The CDR3 length is 13 residues. The CDR3 nucleotides are TGTGCCAGCAGCTTATCCGGGTGGGACGAGCAGCACTTC. The encoded protein is CASSLSGWDEQHF.

A word on this clone: A read error is the likely source, as a far larger clone sits one nucleotide away. Other DNA variants within this sample encode the same CDR3. The chain employs TRBV19 and TRBJ2-2, with a possible D match to TRBD1 (6 bases). CDR1 LNHDA and CDR2 SQIVND come from the germline V gene (reference sequence). CDR3 length: 12 amino acids. Deletions cut 5 bases from V and 12 bases from J, with 13 bases between. DNA of the CDR3: TGTGCCAGTAGTTCTGACAGGCGGAAGCTGTTTTTT. It specifies CASSSDRRKLFF.

The V gene is TRBV7-8, the J gene TRBJ2-3; 9 bases fit TRBD1. Germline V lookup: CDR1 SGHVS, CDR2 FQNEAQ. CDR3 size: 13 residues. Trimming removed 6 bases from V and 8 bases from J; junction bases left unmatched: 6. CDR3 sequence reads: CASRSGTGRTQYF. CDR3 sequence (DNA): TGTGCCAGCAGATCCGGGACAGGGCGTACGCAGTATTTT. The full variable domain, completed using reference TRBV7-8 and TRBJ2-3, is GAGVSQSPRYKVAKRGQDVALRCDPISGHVSLFWYQQALGQGPEFLTYFQNEAQLDKSGLPSDRFFAERPEGSVSTLKIQRTQQEDSAVYLCASRSGTGRTQYFGPGTRLTVL.

V gene TRBV30 combines with J gene TRBJ2-7; D unresolved. CDR3 length equals 11 residues. Germline lookup yields CDR1 GTSNPN and CDR2 SVGIG (reference sequence). V lost 5 bases and J 2 bases, leaving 7 bases between the germline ends. The CDR3 loop reads CAWAGAYEQYF. Here the CDR3 DNA reads TGTGCCTGGGCTGGGGCCTACGAGCAGTACTTC.

V and J are TRBV5-6 and TRBJ1-5; no clear D gene. Germline CDR1 is SGHDT and CDR2 is YYEEEE. Trimming took 0 bases from V and 6 from J, leaving 13 bases between them. This CDR3 contains 15 residues. The CDR3 DNA sequence: TGTGCCAGCAGCTTGGGGTCGGCGGGAGGTCAGCCCCAGCATTTT. Translated: CASSLGSAGGQPQHF.